This TCR beta chain is from a study of breast tumors, draining lymph nodes, adjacent tissues. A remark on this clonotype: Its specificity is unknown.

This CDR3 is 15 amino acids long. V shed 0 bases and J shed 6 bases, with 12 bases lying between them. Looked up from germline, CDR1 is MGHDK and CDR2 is SYGVNS. Study-wide findings and caveats: Tumor T cell lymph node origin was a supported hypothesis, not proven. Data fit most tumor T cells coming from lymph node, expanding in tumor.

TCRdb reprocessed the multiplex PCR reads with MiXCR, giving one entry per CDR3 protein. Of 30,000 to 40,000 distinct CDR3 sequences in the sample, approximately 63% were seen once. The rearrangement uses TRBV25-1 and TRBJ2-1; D might be TRBD2 (5 bases). The sequenced sample was breast tumor tissue. The TCR originated in a female donor with breast cancer. Some clones in this sample may be carry-over from other donors' samples. CDR3 sequence (DNA): TGTGCCAGCAGTGAATATCGGGGTCCCCGCAATGAGCAGTTCTTC. Its protein is CASSEYRGPRNEQFF.